Listed below are T cell receptor beta chains from one sample, sequenced in a study of blood T cell repertoires in COVID-19. Clones were read by immunoSEQ multiplex PCR, and TCRdb kept only the in-frame ones, dropping some. The sample includes roughly 250,000 clones, approximately 90% of them seen just once. Sequencing input: PBMCs or T cells enriched from blood (not recorded which). Receptors originate from a man aged 50-59 years who had been exposed to COVID-19. Both conserved end residues are part of each CDR3. D genes are given only for firm matches. Size values are once, few and many counts, or a class for expanded clones, and some rows have none.

>TRBD1|TRBJ2-7|TRBV27|once
TGTGCCAGCAGTTTATACGGACAGGGCCCCATTGGAACCTACGAGCAGTACTTC
CASSLYGQGPIGTYEQYF
>TRBD2|TRBJ2-5|TRBV5-1|-
TGCGCCAGCACCCAAGCGGGAGAGGCCCAAGAGACCCAGTACTTC
CASTQAGEAQETQYF
>-|TRBJ1-4|TRBV9|few
TGTGCCAGCAGCGTAGGGTCAGGGGTGGGTGAAAAACTGTTTTTT
CASSVGSGVGEKLFF
>-|TRBJ2-7|TRBV28|-
TGTGCCAGCAGGACAACAGGGACCTACGAGCAGTACTTC
CASRTTGTYEQYF
>TRBD1|TRBJ1-6|TRBV5-4|few
TGTGCCAGCAGCCCCGGGACAGCGGCTTCACCCCTCCACTTT
CASSPGTAASPLHF
>TRBD2|TRBJ2-3|TRBV29-1|-
TGCAGCGTTGAAACTAGCGGCGTCACAGATACGCAGTATTTT
CSVETSGVTDTQYF
>-|TRBJ1-4|TRBV18|-
TGTGCCAGCTCAACAAACAGGGAACCTAATGAAAAACTGTTTTTT
CASSTNREPNEKLFF
>-|TRBJ1-6|TRBV10-3|many
TGTGCCATCAGTGCAGGGGCGGGTAATTCACCCCTCCACTTT
CAISAGAGNSPLHF
>TRBD2|TRBJ2-3|TRBV11-2|-
TGTGCCAGCAGCTTAACCCGCGGGGGGACTAGCACAGATACGCAGTATTTT
CASSLTRGGTSTDTQYF
>-|TRBJ1-2|TRBV15|-
TGTGCCACCAGCAGGAAGACAGTGCCCTTCTATGGCTACACCTTC
CATSRKTVPFYGYTF
>TRBD1|TRBJ1-1|TRBV2|-
TGTGCCAGCCAACAGGACAGGGCGAACACTGAAGCTTTCTTT
CASQQDRANTEAFF
>TRBD1|TRBJ1-2|TRBV5-6|-
TGTGCCAGCAGCTCAGGGACAGGGGGTGGCTATGGCTACACCTTC
CASSSGTGGGYGYTF
>-|TRBJ1-2|TRBV28|-
TGTGCCAGCAGCCGGACGGGGAACTATGGCTACACCTTC
CASSRTGNYGYTF
>TRBD1|TRBJ1-6|TRBV28|-
TGTGCCAGCAGTGCTGTTCGGACAGGGCCCTATAATTCACCCCTCCACTTT
CASSAVRTGPYNSPLHF
>TRBD1|TRBJ2-3|TRBV18|-
TGTGCCAGCTCACCCTTTGGGACAGGGGTCGGAGATGCGCAGTATTTT
CASSPFGTGVGDAQYF